The entry below gives a single T cell receptor (beta chain) sequence along with its context. Clones were sequenced by immunoSEQ multiplex PCR, and TCRdb holds only the in-frame ones, with some missing. The table includes approximately 93,000 clones, over 65% detected once. The sample comes from a study of blood T cell repertoires in COVID-19. Study in general: The study drew acute and convalescent COVID-19 samples from the United States, Italy and Spain. PBMCs, B-cell-depleted T cells, or T cells provided the cDNA or gDNA that made up the material.

Trimming stripped 4 bases from V and 2 bases from J, with 11 bases between. Germline CDR1 SGHTA, CDR2 FQGNSA. There are 14 residues in the CDR3. Sequenced input: peripheral blood. This TCR was recovered from a man between 70 and 80 years old with COVID-19, enrolled during active disease. The chain uses TRBV7-2 and TRBJ2-5; TRBD2 is a possible D gene (5 bases). The CDR3 sequence: CASSSPGGQETQYF. CDR3 in DNA: TGTGCCAGCAGCTCTCCAGGAGGACAAGAGACCCAGTACTTC.